This T cell receptor (beta chain) was captured by sequencing in a study of blood T cells in healthy people across ages. V lost 5 bases to trimming and J lost 1 base; unmatched junction nucleotides: 4. CDR3 length: 15 amino acids. The sample holds a few counts of this clonotype. Its matching antigen is unknown. A second PCR of 7 to 11 cycles used a sample-barcoded 5' primer and a J-beta primer mix. In TCRdb, the 5' RACE reads were re-called with MiXCR into one record per CDR3 protein. Of roughly 700,000 distinct CDR3 sequences in the sample, 20% to 30% were seen once. Findings of the study overall: Strong correlation existed between TCR beta diversity and naive T cell percentage.

The data also belong to a second study, concerning T cells of mothers and their children.

This clonotype originated in a boy younger than 18 in good health. Input material: blood. This chain joins TRBV12-3 or TRBV12-4 and TRBJ2-7; 11 bases are shared with TRBD2. CDR3 in DNA: TGTGCCAGCAGTGGACTAGCGGGCCCATCCTACGAGCAGTACTTC. Protein sequence: CASSGLAGPSYEQYF.